The source of this T cell receptor (beta chain) is a study of early T cells in non-severe SARS-CoV-2 infection. Study overall: Whole-blood bulk RNA, unsorted, was sequenced, and chains were unpaired. Points from the study as a whole: Private and CD4 specificities were missed by VDJdb matching, skewed to anti-spike CD8.

Unique molecular identifiers were attached to individual cDNA molecules. Via MiXCR, TCRdb re-called the 5' RACE reads, giving one row per CDR3 protein. The repertoire holds about 110,000 distinct CDR3 sequences, with approximately 12% as singletons. Trimming cost V 4 bases and J 0 bases, with 10 bases left between them. The CDR3 extends over 14 amino acids. Germline-derived CDR1 and CDR2 are SGDLS and YYNGEE. With regard to this clonotype: Its antigen is undetermined.

The sequencing here drew on whole blood, taken at baseline. This TCR derives from an adult who was a healthcare worker with PCR-confirmed SARS-CoV-2 infection or an uninfected control (not recorded which). This chain uses TRBV9 with TRBJ1-1; D uncertain. The CDR3 DNA is TGTGCCAGCAGCCTGAGTTCAGTGAACACTGAAGCTTTCTTT. The encoded protein is CASSLSSVNTEAFF.